A selection of T cell receptor beta chains follows, all from one sample in a study of post-analysis software for immune sequencing data. TCRdb redid the calling of the PCR reads with MiXCR, one entry per CDR3 protein. The data hold around 440,000 distinct CDR3 sequences, with over 35% observed a single time. The specimen was blood. These receptors were obtained from a girl aged 10 to 17 with multiple sclerosis. CDR3s include the opening cysteine and the closing phenylalanine or tryptophan. Fields, in order: V gene, clone size, D gene, J gene, CDR3 protein, CDR3 DNA. The D gene is left open where the match is weak. Expanded clones are given a class, and other clones once, few, many or no size at all.

v_call: TRBV20-1
clone_size: many
d_call: TRBD1
j_call: TRBJ1-2
cdr3_aa: CSVRQGASGYTF
cdr3_nt: TGCAGTGTAAGACAGGGGGCGAGTGGCTACACCTTC

v_call: TRBV20-1
clone_size: few
d_call: TRBD2
j_call: TRBJ2-7
cdr3_aa: CSARGGLASTYEQYF
cdr3_nt: TGCAGTGCTAGAGGGGGACTAGCGAGTACCTACGAGCAGTACTTC

v_call: TRBV3-1
clone_size: -
d_call: -
j_call: TRBJ2-5
cdr3_aa: CASSQVGAEPAETQYF
cdr3_nt: TGTGCCAGCAGCCAAGTAGGAGCAGAACCCGCGGAGACCCAGTACTTC

v_call: TRBV20-1
clone_size: -
d_call: TRBD2
j_call: TRBJ2-1
cdr3_aa: CSARDAGEGYEQFF
cdr3_nt: TGCAGTGCTAGAGATGCGGGAGAGGGCTATGAGCAGTTCTTC

v_call: TRBV6-2/TRBV6-3
clone_size: once
d_call: TRBD1
j_call: TRBJ1-2
cdr3_aa: CASSRGQYYGYTF
cdr3_nt: TGTGCCAGCAGCCGGGGACAGTACTATGGCTACACCTTC

v_call: TRBV2
clone_size: few
d_call: -
j_call: TRBJ2-1
cdr3_aa: CASSDHNEQFF
cdr3_nt: TGTGCCAGCAGTGATCACAATGAGCAGTTCTTC

v_call: TRBV4-1
clone_size: -
d_call: -
j_call: TRBJ1-1
cdr3_aa: CASSQRARGNTEAFF
cdr3_nt: TGCGCCAGCAGCCAAAGAGCCCGGGGAAACACTGAAGCTTTCTTT

v_call: TRBV4-1
clone_size: -
d_call: -
j_call: TRBJ2-7
cdr3_aa: CASSQDRGNYEQYF
cdr3_nt: TGCGCCAGCAGCCAAGATAGGGGGAACTACGAGCAGTACTTC

v_call: TRBV27
clone_size: -
d_call: TRBD1
j_call: TRBJ2-1
cdr3_aa: CASRDRASGEQFF
cdr3_nt: TGTGCCAGCCGGGACAGAGCTTCGGGTGAGCAGTTCTTC

v_call: TRBV7-2
clone_size: -
d_call: -
j_call: TRBJ1-1
cdr3_aa: CASSTTSSEAFF
cdr3_nt: TGTGCCAGCAGCACTACAAGCTCTGAAGCTTTCTTT

v_call: TRBV12-3/TRBV12-4
clone_size: -
d_call: -
j_call: TRBJ1-2
cdr3_aa: CASSLGGTSGYTF
cdr3_nt: TGTGCCAGCAGCCTCGGGGGGACGAGTGGCTACACCTTC

v_call: TRBV29-1
clone_size: -
d_call: -
j_call: TRBJ1-2
cdr3_aa: CRAGGLGGYTF
cdr3_nt: TGCAGGGCGGGGGGTTTGGGCGGCTACACCTTC

v_call: TRBV20-1
clone_size: -
d_call: TRBD1
j_call: TRBJ1-2
cdr3_aa: CSARLDRQGYGYTF
cdr3_nt: TGCAGTGCTAGACTGGACAGGCAAGGCTATGGCTACACCTTC

v_call: TRBV28
clone_size: -
d_call: TRBD2
j_call: TRBJ2-5
cdr3_aa: CASSLAGLALPGTQYF
cdr3_nt: TGTGCCAGCAGTTTAGCGGGACTAGCGCTTCCGGGGACCCAGTACTTC

v_call: TRBV14
clone_size: -
d_call: -
j_call: TRBJ2-3
cdr3_aa: CASSLVGQYTQYF
cdr3_nt: TGTGCCAGCAGCCTAGTTGGCCAGTATACGCAGTATTTT

v_call: TRBV29-1
clone_size: -
d_call: -
j_call: TRBJ2-2
cdr3_aa: CSVEVGRTNTGELFF
cdr3_nt: TGCAGCGTTGAAGTGGGCAGGACGAACACCGGGGAGCTGTTTTTT

v_call: TRBV10-3
clone_size: few
d_call: -
j_call: TRBJ2-1
cdr3_aa: CAISEGFSSYNEQFF
cdr3_nt: TGTGCCATCAGTGAGGGATTTAGCTCCTACAATGAGCAGTTCTTC

v_call: TRBV6-5
clone_size: many
d_call: TRBD2
j_call: TRBJ2-1
cdr3_aa: CASSYSPGGETYNEQFF
cdr3_nt: TGTGCCAGCAGTTACTCACCGGGGGGGGAGACCTACAATGAGCAGTTCTTC

v_call: TRBV10-2
clone_size: -
d_call: -
j_call: TRBJ2-7
cdr3_aa: CASSEQGHYEQYF
cdr3_nt: TGCGCCAGCAGTGAACAGGGACATTACGAGCAGTACTTC

v_call: TRBV18
clone_size: -
d_call: -
j_call: TRBJ1-2
cdr3_aa: CASSRQDLFYGYTF
cdr3_nt: TGTGCCAGCTCCCGACAGGACCTCTTCTATGGCTACACCTTC

v_call: TRBV6-2/TRBV6-3
clone_size: few
d_call: -
j_call: TRBJ2-1
cdr3_aa: CASTWTVYYNEQFF
cdr3_nt: TGTGCCAGCACTTGGACAGTCTACTACAATGAGCAGTTCTTC

v_call: TRBV7-3
clone_size: -
d_call: -
j_call: TRBJ1-6
cdr3_aa: CASSLTPLRNGGNSPLHF
cdr3_nt: TGTGCCAGCAGCTTAACGCCCCTTCGCAATGGGGGAAATTCACCCCTCCACTTT

v_call: TRBV19
clone_size: -
d_call: TRBD1
j_call: TRBJ1-5
cdr3_aa: CASSPRDRASNQPQHF
cdr3_nt: TGTGCCAGTAGTCCCCGGGACAGGGCAAGCAATCAGCCCCAGCATTTT

v_call: TRBV20-1
clone_size: few
d_call: -
j_call: TRBJ2-7
cdr3_aa: CSARPRGAYEQYF
cdr3_nt: TGCAGTGCTAGACCCAGGGGGGCCTACGAGCAGTACTTC

v_call: TRBV7-9
clone_size: -
d_call: TRBD1
j_call: TRBJ2-6
cdr3_aa: CANSRTGSSGANVLTF
cdr3_nt: TGTGCCAACAGCCGGACAGGGTCTTCTGGGGCCAACGTCCTGACTTTC

v_call: TRBV4-1
clone_size: few
d_call: -
j_call: TRBJ2-4
cdr3_aa: CASSLGFIAKNIQYF
cdr3_nt: TGCGCCAGCAGCCTGGGGTTCATAGCCAAAAACATTCAGTACTTC

v_call: TRBV4-1
clone_size: -
d_call: TRBD2
j_call: TRBJ2-1
cdr3_aa: CASSQGLAGVLSYNEQFF
cdr3_nt: TGCGCCAGCAGCCAAGGACTAGCGGGAGTTCTCTCCTACAATGAGCAGTTCTTC

v_call: TRBV29-1
clone_size: -
d_call: -
j_call: TRBJ2-3
cdr3_aa: CSTNTDTQYF
cdr3_nt: TGCAGCACAAACACAGATACGCAGTATTTT

v_call: TRBV4-1
clone_size: few
d_call: -
j_call: TRBJ2-5
cdr3_aa: CASSQPRAAGKETQYF
cdr3_nt: TGCGCCAGCAGCCAACCCCGAGCGGCGGGAAAAGAGACCCAGTACTTC

v_call: TRBV6-5
clone_size: few
d_call: -
j_call: TRBJ1-5
cdr3_aa: CASSSTSYQPQHF
cdr3_nt: TGTGCCAGCAGTTCTACGAGTTATCAGCCCCAGCATTTT

v_call: TRBV29-1
clone_size: few
d_call: TRBD1
j_call: TRBJ1-1
cdr3_aa: CSAQGAGTEAFF
cdr3_nt: TGCAGCGCGCAGGGGGCTGGAACTGAAGCTTTCTTT

v_call: TRBV20-1
clone_size: -
d_call: -
j_call: TRBJ2-2
cdr3_aa: CSARLETGELFF
cdr3_nt: TGCAGTGCTAGACTAGAAACCGGGGAGCTGTTTTTT

v_call: TRBV12-3/TRBV12-4
clone_size: few
d_call: -
j_call: TRBJ2-5
cdr3_aa: CASSLGIGETQYF
cdr3_nt: TGTGCCAGCAGTTTAGGTATTGGGGAGACCCAGTACTTC

v_call: TRBV4-1
clone_size: few
d_call: TRBD1
j_call: TRBJ2-1
cdr3_aa: CASSQTGVLNNEQFF
cdr3_nt: TGCGCCAGCAGCCAGACAGGGGTCCTAAACAATGAGCAGTTCTTC

v_call: TRBV10-3
clone_size: few
d_call: -
j_call: TRBJ2-5
cdr3_aa: CAISEVGAGLGPETQYF
cdr3_nt: TGTGCCATCAGTGAAGTAGGGGCGGGCCTAGGGCCAGAGACCCAGTACTTC

v_call: TRBV20-1
clone_size: many
d_call: -
j_call: TRBJ2-5
cdr3_aa: CSATPTGETQYF
cdr3_nt: TGCAGTGCTACTCCGACTGGTGAGACCCAGTACTTC

v_call: TRBV20-1
clone_size: -
d_call: -
j_call: TRBJ2-7
cdr3_aa: CSGLDGGSSDEQYF
cdr3_nt: TGCAGTGGCCTCGATGGAGGGAGTAGCGACGAGCAGTACTTC

v_call: TRBV9
clone_size: -
d_call: -
j_call: TRBJ2-3
cdr3_aa: CASSANWGADTQYF
cdr3_nt: TGTGCCAGCAGCGCGAACTGGGGGGCAGATACGCAGTATTTT

v_call: TRBV7-9
clone_size: few
d_call: -
j_call: TRBJ1-4
cdr3_aa: CASSYATGVTNEKLFF
cdr3_nt: TGTGCCAGCAGCTACGCGACGGGGGTGACTAATGAAAAACTGTTTTTT

v_call: TRBV27
clone_size: -
d_call: TRBD2
j_call: TRBJ2-7
cdr3_aa: CASSLAPGLGTYEQYF
cdr3_nt: TGTGCCAGCAGTTTAGCTCCGGGACTAGGAACGTACGAGCAGTACTTC

v_call: TRBV29-1
clone_size: -
d_call: -
j_call: TRBJ1-2
cdr3_aa: CSVDLTKKGGYGCTF
cdr3_nt: TGCAGCGTTGACCTGACAAAAAAAGGGGGTTATGGCTGCACCTTC